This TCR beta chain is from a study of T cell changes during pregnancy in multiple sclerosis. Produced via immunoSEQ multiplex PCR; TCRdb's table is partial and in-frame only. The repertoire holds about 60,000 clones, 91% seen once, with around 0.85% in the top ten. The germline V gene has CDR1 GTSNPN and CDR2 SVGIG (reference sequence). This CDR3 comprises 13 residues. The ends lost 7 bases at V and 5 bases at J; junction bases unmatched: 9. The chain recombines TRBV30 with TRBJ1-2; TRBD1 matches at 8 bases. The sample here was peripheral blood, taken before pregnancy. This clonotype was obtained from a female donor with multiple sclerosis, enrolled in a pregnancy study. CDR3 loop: CASASDREYGYTF. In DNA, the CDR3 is TGTGCCTCCGCCTCGGACAGGGAGTATGGCTACACCTTC.